This passage covers 26 T cell receptor beta chains from one sample sequenced in a study of OX40 agonist ivuxolimab in advanced cancers. Generated by immunoSEQ multiplex PCR, the TCRdb table keeps only in-frame clones and is missing some. The top ten clones hold 1.5% to 2% of a sample with approximately 61,000 clones, approximately 90% of them seen once. The specimen comprised CD4+ or CD8+ T cells sorted from blood, sampled in a trial of the OX40 agonist ivuxolimab. The origin of the receptors is an adult with an advanced solid tumor such as melanoma, head and neck, liver or kidney cancer.

The chain uses TRBV7-3 and TRBJ1-6, with a weak D call TRBD1 (6 bases). V was pared by 4 bases and J by 6 bases, with 7 bases between. The CDR3 has 13 amino acids. The germline V gene encodes CDR1 SGHTA and CDR2 FQGTGA. CDR3 coding DNA: TGTGCCAGCAGCTCGGACAGTAATTCACCCCTCCACTTT. As protein: CASSSDSNSPLHF. Using reference TRBV7-3 and TRBJ1-6 for the parts outside the CDR3, the full variable domain is GAGVSQTPSNKVTEKGKYVELRCDPISGHTALYWYRQSLGQGPEFLIYFQGTGAADDSGLPNDRFFAVRPEGSVSTLKIQRTERGDSAVYLCASSSDSNSPLHFGNGTRLTVT.

The rearrangement joins TRBV9 to TRBJ1-1; TRBD1 aligns across 7 bases. Unmatched junction bases numbered 4, after V lost 4 bases and J lost 1 base. The CDR3 is 14 amino acids. Germline assignment: CDR1 SGDLS and CDR2 YYNGEE. CDR3 loop: CASSRTGGNTEAFF. In nucleotides, the CDR3 is TGTGCCAGCAGCCGGACAGGTGGGAACACTGAAGCTTTCTTT.

The chain links TRBV25-1 to TRBJ2-7; D is unresolved. V lost 5 bases to trimming and J lost 4 bases, with 15 bases between them. Germline V gene lookup returns CDR1 MGHDK and CDR2 SYGVNS. CDR3 length: 14 amino acids. CDR3 DNA sequence: TGTGCCAGCAGTCCGACCCCCTCATTGTACGAGCAGTACTTC. Translating it yields CASSPTPSLYEQYF.

The rearrangement uses TRBV7-3 and TRBJ2-2, with 7 nucleotides matching TRBD2. V dropped 5 bases and J dropped 9; count of bases not matched to a gene: 6. The CDR3 contains 13 residues. Germline V gives CDR1 SGHTA, CDR2 FQGTGA. CDR3 coding DNA: TGTGCCAGCAGCCAGTTGGGAGGGCGGGAGCTGTTTTTT. It yields the protein CASSQLGGRELFF.

V is TRBV7-9 and J is TRBJ1-3; TRBD1 matches at 7 bases. V lost 4 bases and J lost 4; bases outside the gene matches: 4. Germline V gives CDR1 SEHNR, CDR2 FQNEAQ (reference sequence). This CDR3 contains 14 residues. CDR3 protein: CASSYGQAGNTIYF. Here the CDR3 DNA reads TGTGCCAGCAGCTATGGACAGGCCGGAAACACCATATATTTT.

The J gene is TRBJ1-2, the V gene TRBV6-1; no firm D call. CDR1 and CDR2 (germline): MNHNS, SASEGT. This CDR3 is 12 amino acids long. With 7 bases removed from V and 8 bases from J, the gap between germline ends came to 14 bases. CDR3 region: CASMVRPWGYTF. The CDR3 DNA sequence: TGTGCCAGCATGGTTAGACCCTGGGGCTACACCTTC.

This chain connects TRBV11-2 to TRBJ2-7; TRBD2 agrees at 7 bases. Trimming took 5 bases from V and 1 from J; bases not matched to a gene: 5. The CDR3 runs 14 residues. From germline, CDR1 is SGHAT and CDR2 FQNNGV. The CDR3 sequence: CASSLLAPSYEQYF. In DNA, the CDR3 is TGTGCCAGCAGCCTACTAGCGCCATCCTACGAGCAGTACTTC.

This chain uses TRBV28 with TRBJ1-1; the D is unclear. V was cut by 2 bases and J by 1 base, with 5 bases left in between. The CDR3 consists of 13 residues. The germline CDR1 and CDR2 sequences are MDHEN and SYDVKM. In nucleotides, the CDR3 is TGTGCCAGCAGTTTACCCTGGAACACTGAAGCTTTCTTT. Its translation: CASSLPWNTEAFF.

V usage is TRBV30 and J usage is TRBJ2-4, with D perhaps matching TRBD1 (6 bases). Germline CDR1 and CDR2: GTSNPN and SVGIG (reference sequence). V dropped 4 bases and J dropped 3 bases, with 25 bases sitting between them. This CDR3 contains 18 residues. CDR3 coding DNA: TGTGCCTGGACACCTGCGGGTTTGGGGGCGGTTGTCAAAAACATTCAGTACTTC. It translates to CAWTPAGLGAVVKNIQYF.

This rearrangement joins TRBV6-1 to TRBJ2-1; 10 bases match TRBD2. Losses at the gene ends were 10 bases for V and 7 bases for J; bases not matched to a gene: 7. The CDR3 runs to 13 residues. The germline V gene encodes CDR1 MNHNS and CDR2 SASEGT. The CDR3 here is CATLAGAQNEQFF. In DNA form, the CDR3 reads TGTGCCACCCTAGCGGGAGCCCAAAATGAGCAGTTCTTC.

The chain employs TRBV7-8 and TRBJ1-2, with D uncertain. Per germline, CDR1 SGHVS and CDR2 FQNEAQ. This CDR3 has 14 residues. V lost 5 bases and J 2 bases, leaving 12 bases between the germline ends. The DNA for the CDR3 is TGTGCCAGCAGCCCAGGAGGTCAAAACTATGGCTACACCTTC. The encoded protein is CASSPGGQNYGYTF. Combining the CDR3 with reference TRBV7-8 and TRBJ1-2 gives the whole variable domain GAGVSQSPRYKVAKRGQDVALRCDPISGHVSLFWYQQALGQGPEFLTYFQNEAQLDKSGLPSDRFFAERPEGSVSTLKIQRTQQEDSAVYLCASSPGGQNYGYTFGSGTRLTVV.

This clone was seen a handful of times. The chain combines TRBV7-2 with TRBJ1-6; D is ambiguous. The CDR3 is made up of 13 amino acids. The germline V gene has CDR1 SGHTA and CDR2 FQGNSA. The V end lost 1 base, the J end lost 7 bases, and 5 bases lay between the germline ends. The CDR3 coding sequence is TGTGCCAGCAGCTTAGTGGGGAATTCACCCCTCCACTTT. This sequence encodes CASSLVGNSPLHF.

The chain recombines TRBV7-8 with TRBJ2-7; 7 positions agree with TRBD2. The CDR3 is 16 amino acids. Germline V CDR1 and CDR2: SGHVS, FQNEAQ. J lost 3 bases, V lost 5 bases, and 13 bases had no gene match. The CDR3 region has the DNA TGTGCCAGCAGCCGCCCCGCTCAGCGGGACCTCTACGAGCAGTACTTC. The encoded protein is CASSRPAQRDLYEQYF. Full variable domain (rest looked up from reference TRBV7-8 and TRBJ2-7): GAGVSQSPRYKVAKRGQDVALRCDPISGHVSLFWYQQALGQGPEFLTYFQNEAQLDKSGLPSDRFFAERPEGSVSTLKIQRTQQEDSAVYLCASSRPAQRDLYEQYFGPGTRLTVT.

The chain employs TRBV7-2 and TRBJ1-2; no clear D. Trimming left V 4 bases short and J 4 bases short, with 10 bases between. The CDR3 has 13 amino acids. Germline CDR1 and CDR2: SGHTA and FQGNSA. The CDR3 region is CASSSRTVYGYTF. For the CDR3, the DNA is TGTGCCAGCAGCTCACGGACGGTCTATGGCTACACCTTC.

The rearrangement uses TRBV27 and TRBJ2-5; D gene uncertain. Germline V lookup: CDR1 MNHEY, CDR2 SMNVEV (reference sequence). The CDR3 is 8 amino acids. The CDR3 loop reads CDQETQYF. Here the CDR3 DNA reads TGTGACCAAGAGACCCAGTACTTC.

The chain employs TRBV15 and TRBJ1-4; possibly TRBD1 for D (5 bases). The V end lost 8 bases, the J end lost 10 bases, and 23 bases lay between the germline ends. The germline V gene has CDR1 LNHNV and CDR2 YYDKDF (reference sequence). CDR3 size: 15 residues. The chain's CDR3 is CATRGDYLATGKLFF. The CDR3 coding sequence is TGTGCCACCCGGGGGGACTACCTCGCTACGGGAAAACTGTTTTTT. Looking up the rest from reference TRBV15 and TRBJ1-4 gives the full variable domain: DAMVIQNPRYQVTQFGKPVTLSCSQTLNHNVMYWYQQKSSQAPKLLFHYYDKDFNNEADTPDNFQSRRPNTSFCFLDIRSPGLGDTAMYLCATRGDYLATGKLFFGSGTQLSVL.

The chain recombines TRBV6-5 with TRBJ2-7, with no clear D. Trimming left V 0 bases short and J 4 bases short, with 7 bases between. Germline V lookup: CDR1 MNHEY, CDR2 SVGAGI. CDR3 length equals 13 residues. This chain's CDR3 is CASSYSERYEQYF. DNA for the CDR3: TGTGCCAGCAGTTACTCGGAGCGATACGAGCAGTACTTC.

Regarding this clone: The sample holds other DNA sequences that translate to the same CDR3. V and J are TRBV15 and TRBJ2-7; D unresolved. CDR1 and CDR2 from the germline V gene are LNHNV and YYDKDF (reference sequence). The V end lost 0 bases, the J end lost 4 bases, and 7 bases lay between the germline ends. CDR3 length: 13 residues. The CDR3 bases are TGTGCCACCAGCAGAGATCCGGCTTACGAGCAGTACTTC. It codes for CATSRDPAYEQYF. Filled out from reference TRBV15 and TRBJ2-7, the complete variable domain reads DAMVIQNPRYQVTQFGKPVTLSCSQTLNHNVMYWYQQKSSQAPKLLFHYYDKDFNNEADTPDNFQSRRPNTSFCFLDIRSPGLGDTAMYLCATSRDPAYEQYFGPGTRLTVT.

The V call is TRBV7-2, the J call TRBJ1-4; 7 bases align to TRBD1. Germline V gene data show CDR1 as SGHTA and CDR2 as FQGNSA. V was clipped by 5 bases and J by 8 bases; unmatched bases: 17. The CDR3 totals 17 residues. DNA of the CDR3: TGTGCCAGCAGCACGAATACATACAGGGGAAGTTTAGAAAAACTGTTTTTT. This encodes CASSTNTYRGSLEKLFF.

The chain uses TRBV28 and TRBJ2-7, with D perhaps matching TRBD2 (5 bases). The V end lost 8 bases, the J end lost 7 bases, and 12 bases lay between the germline ends. Germline CDR1 MDHEN, CDR2 SYDVKM. The CDR3 is 11 amino acids. CDR3 sequence (DNA): TGTGCCAGCCACCGTCCGGGAGAGCAGTACTTC. This sequence encodes CASHRPGEQYF.

The J gene is TRBJ2-2, the V gene TRBV7-9; D is unresolved. The ends were cut back, 5 bases at V and 8 bases at J, with 15 bases in the middle. CDR3 size: 14 residues. Germline V gene sequence: CDR1 SEHNR, CDR2 FQNEAQ (reference sequence). The CDR3 protein is CASSETRQGGELFF. CDR3 coding DNA: TGTGCCAGCAGCGAAACCCGGCAAGGAGGGGAGCTGTTTTTT.

The chain couples TRBV7-9 to TRBJ1-2; the D is unclear. The V end lost 4 bases, the J end lost 8 bases, and 11 bases lay between the germline ends. Per germline, CDR1 SEHNR and CDR2 FQNEAQ (reference sequence). This CDR3 is 12 amino acids long. As DNA, the CDR3 is TGTGCCAGCAGCTCTGAGGGATGGGGCTACACCTTC. Protein product: CASSSEGWGYTF.

The chain joins TRBV5-4 to TRBJ2-7, with 7 nucleotides matching TRBD2. The CDR3 runs 17 residues. Germline V gene sequence: CDR1 SGHNT, CDR2 YYREEE (reference sequence). Trimming at V came to 8 bases and at J to 3 bases, leaving 20 bases not matched to a gene. As DNA, the CDR3 is TGTGCCAGAGGGCACCAACTAGCGCTACCCGAATACTACGAGCAGTACTTC. Encoded protein: CARGHQLALPEYYEQYF.

This rearrangement joins TRBV7-2 to TRBJ2-5, with D uncertain. V dropped 4 bases and J dropped 0 bases, with 9 bases sitting between them. This CDR3 is built from 14 residues. Germline V gives CDR1 SGHTA, CDR2 FQGNSA. In DNA form, the CDR3 reads TGTGCCAGCAGCTGGGTAAGGGACCAAGAGACCCAGTACTTC. This translates into CASSWVRDQETQYF.

The chain carries TRBV11-2 and TRBJ1-1, with D tentatively TRBD1 (6 bases). The CDR3 is made up of 15 amino acids. Germline CDR1 is SGHAT and CDR2 is FQNNGV. V was pared by 3 bases and J by 6 bases, with 17 bases between. The CDR3 DNA sequence: TGTGCCAGCAGCTTCAGGGGAGATCTGAGCGCTGAAGCTTTCTTT. Its translation is CASSFRGDLSAEAFF.

Turning to this clone: One end of the junction varies from germline; a read error may be responsible. The chain couples TRBV11-2 to TRBJ2-5, with 7 nucleotides matching TRBD1. The CDR3 loop spans 13 amino acids. Germline assignment: CDR1 SGHAT and CDR2 FQNNGV. The CDR3: CASSIDRVETQYF. The CDR3 DNA follows: TGTGCCAGCAGCATAGACAGGGTTGAGACCCAGTACTTC.